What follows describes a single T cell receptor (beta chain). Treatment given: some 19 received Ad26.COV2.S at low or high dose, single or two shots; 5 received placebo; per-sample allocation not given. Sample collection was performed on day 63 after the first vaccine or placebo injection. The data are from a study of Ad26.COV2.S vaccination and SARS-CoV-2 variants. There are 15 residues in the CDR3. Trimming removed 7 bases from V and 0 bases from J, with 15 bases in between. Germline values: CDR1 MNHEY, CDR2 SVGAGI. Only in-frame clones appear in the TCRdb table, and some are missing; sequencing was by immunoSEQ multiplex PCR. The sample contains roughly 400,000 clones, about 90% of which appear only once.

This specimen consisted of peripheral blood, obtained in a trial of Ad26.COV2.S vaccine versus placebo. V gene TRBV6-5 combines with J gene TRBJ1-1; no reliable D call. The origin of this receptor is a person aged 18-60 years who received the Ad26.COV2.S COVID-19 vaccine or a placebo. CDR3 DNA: TGTGCCAGCACCCCCCAAAGTATAATGAACACTGAAGCTTTCTTT. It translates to CASTPQSIMNTEAFF.